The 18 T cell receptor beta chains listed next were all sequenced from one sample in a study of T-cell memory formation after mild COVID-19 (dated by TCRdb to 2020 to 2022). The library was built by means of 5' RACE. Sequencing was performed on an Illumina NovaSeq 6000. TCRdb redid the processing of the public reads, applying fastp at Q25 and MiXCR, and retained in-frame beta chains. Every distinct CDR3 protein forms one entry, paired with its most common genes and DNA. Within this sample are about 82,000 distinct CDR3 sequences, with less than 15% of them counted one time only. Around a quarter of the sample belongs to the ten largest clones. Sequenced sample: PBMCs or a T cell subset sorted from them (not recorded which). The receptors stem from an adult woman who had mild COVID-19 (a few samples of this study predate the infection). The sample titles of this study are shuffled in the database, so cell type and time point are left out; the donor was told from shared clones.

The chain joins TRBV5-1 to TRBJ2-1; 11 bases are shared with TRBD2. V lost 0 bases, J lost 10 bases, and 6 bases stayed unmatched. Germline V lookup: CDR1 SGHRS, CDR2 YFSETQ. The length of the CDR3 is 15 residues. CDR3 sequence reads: CASSLDLAGGREQFF. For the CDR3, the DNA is TGCGCCAGCAGCTTGGATCTAGCGGGAGGTCGGGAGCAGTTCTTC.

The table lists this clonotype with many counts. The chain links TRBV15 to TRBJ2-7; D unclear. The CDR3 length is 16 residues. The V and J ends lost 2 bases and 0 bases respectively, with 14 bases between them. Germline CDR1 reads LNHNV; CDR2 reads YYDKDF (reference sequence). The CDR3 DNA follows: TGTGCCACCAGCAGACCCAGCGAAACGGACTCCTACGAGCAGTACTTC. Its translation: CATSRPSETDSYEQYF.

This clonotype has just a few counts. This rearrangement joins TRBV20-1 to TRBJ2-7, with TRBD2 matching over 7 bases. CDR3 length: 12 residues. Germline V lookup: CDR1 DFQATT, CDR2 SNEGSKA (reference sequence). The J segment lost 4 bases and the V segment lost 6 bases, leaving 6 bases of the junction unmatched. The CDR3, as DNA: TGCAGTGCCGCGAGCGGGGCGTACGAGCAGTACTTC. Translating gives CSAASGAYEQYF.

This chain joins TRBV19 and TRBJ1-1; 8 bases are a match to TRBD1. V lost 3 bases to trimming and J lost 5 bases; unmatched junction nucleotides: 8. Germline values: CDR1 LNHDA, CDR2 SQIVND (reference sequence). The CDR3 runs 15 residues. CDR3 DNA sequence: TGTGCCAGTAGTATGATGGGCAGGGGGCCTACTGAAGCTTTCTTT. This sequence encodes CASSMMGRGPTEAFF.

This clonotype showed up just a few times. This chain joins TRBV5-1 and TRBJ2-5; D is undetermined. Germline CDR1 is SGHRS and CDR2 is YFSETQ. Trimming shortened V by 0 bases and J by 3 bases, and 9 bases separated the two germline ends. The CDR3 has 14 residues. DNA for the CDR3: TGCGCCAGCAGCTTGGGGGAAGGGAAAGAGACCCAGTACTTC. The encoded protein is CASSLGEGKETQYF.

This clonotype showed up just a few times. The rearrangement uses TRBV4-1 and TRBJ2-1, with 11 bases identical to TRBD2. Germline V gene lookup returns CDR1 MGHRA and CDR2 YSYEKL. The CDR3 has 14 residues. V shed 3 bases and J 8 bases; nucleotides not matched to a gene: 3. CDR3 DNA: TGCGCCAGCAGCCATAGCGGGGGGGCCCATGAGCAGTTCTTC. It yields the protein CASSHSGGAHEQFF.

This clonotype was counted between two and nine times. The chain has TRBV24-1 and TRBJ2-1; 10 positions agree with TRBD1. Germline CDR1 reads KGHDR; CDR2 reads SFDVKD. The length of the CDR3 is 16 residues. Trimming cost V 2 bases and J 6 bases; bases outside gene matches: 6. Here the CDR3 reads CATSDYGTGVLNEQFF. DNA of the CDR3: TGTGCCACCAGTGATTACGGGACAGGGGTTCTCAATGAGCAGTTCTTC.

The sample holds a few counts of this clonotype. The CDR3 sequence: CSVPGSVGGYTF. As DNA, the CDR3 is TGCAGCGTTCCGGGTAGTGTGGGTGGCTACACCTTC. The gene calls are TRBV29-1 and TRBJ1-2, with D unclear. Germline V lookup: CDR1 SQVTM, CDR2 ANQGSEA. The CDR3 is made up of 12 amino acids. Trimming removed 5 bases from V and 7 bases from J, with 14 bases in between.

This CDR3 is CASSDRGYEQYF. DNA for the CDR3: TGTGCCAGCAGTGACAGGGGATACGAGCAGTACTTC. V and J are TRBV6-5 and TRBJ2-7; 8 bases align to TRBD1. V lost 5 bases, J lost 4 bases, and 1 base stayed unmatched. CDR3 length: 12 amino acids. Germline values: CDR1 MNHEY, CDR2 SVGAGI.

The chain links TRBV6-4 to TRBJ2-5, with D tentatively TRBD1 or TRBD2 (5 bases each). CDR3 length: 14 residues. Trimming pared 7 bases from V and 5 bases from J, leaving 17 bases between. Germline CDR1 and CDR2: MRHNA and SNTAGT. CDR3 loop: CASTEGPMVETQYF. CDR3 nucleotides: TGTGCCAGCACCGAGGGACCGATGGTGGAGACCCAGTACTTC.

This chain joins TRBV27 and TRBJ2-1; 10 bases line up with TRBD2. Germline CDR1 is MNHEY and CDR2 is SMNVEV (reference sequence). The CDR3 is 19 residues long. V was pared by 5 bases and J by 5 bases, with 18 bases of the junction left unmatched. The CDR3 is CASSLNGLAAVHQDNEQFF. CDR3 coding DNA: TGTGCCAGCAGTCTCAACGGACTAGCGGCAGTTCACCAGGACAATGAGCAGTTCTTC.

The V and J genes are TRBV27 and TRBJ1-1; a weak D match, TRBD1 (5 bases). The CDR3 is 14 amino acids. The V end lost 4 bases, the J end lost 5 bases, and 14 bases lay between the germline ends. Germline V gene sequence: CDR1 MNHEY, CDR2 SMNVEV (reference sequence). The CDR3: CASSYLGPGTEAFF. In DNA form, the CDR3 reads TGTGCCAGCAGTTATCTTGGGCCAGGGACTGAAGCTTTCTTT.

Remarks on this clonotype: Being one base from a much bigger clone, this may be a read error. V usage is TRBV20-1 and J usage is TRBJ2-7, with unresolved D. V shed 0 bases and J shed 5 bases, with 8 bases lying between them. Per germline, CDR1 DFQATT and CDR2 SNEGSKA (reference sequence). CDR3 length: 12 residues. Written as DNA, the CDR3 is TGCAGTGCTAGAGACCCGGACCACGAGCAGTACTTC. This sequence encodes CSARDPDHEQYF.

CDR3 sequence: CASSQGGVPGEPQHF. CDR3 DNA: TGCGCCAGCAGCCAAGGTGGGGTTCCCGGGGAGCCCCAGCATTTT. The chain couples TRBV4-1 to TRBJ1-5; D is undetermined. CDR1 and CDR2 from the germline V gene are MGHRA and YSYEKL. This CDR3 contains 15 residues. Trimming left V 1 base short and J 8 bases short, with 15 bases between.

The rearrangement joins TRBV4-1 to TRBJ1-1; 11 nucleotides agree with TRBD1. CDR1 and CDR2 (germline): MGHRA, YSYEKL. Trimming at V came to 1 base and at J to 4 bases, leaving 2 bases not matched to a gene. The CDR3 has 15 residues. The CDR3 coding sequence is TGCGCCAGCAGCCAAGGGGGACAGGGGGGCACTGAAGCTTTCTTT. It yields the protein CASSQGGQGGTEAFF.

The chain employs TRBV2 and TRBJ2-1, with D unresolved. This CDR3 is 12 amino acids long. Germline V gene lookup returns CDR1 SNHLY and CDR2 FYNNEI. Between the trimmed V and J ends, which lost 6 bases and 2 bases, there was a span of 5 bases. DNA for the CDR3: TGTGCCAGCAGGGAGACCTACAATGAGCAGTTCTTC. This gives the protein CASRETYNEQFF. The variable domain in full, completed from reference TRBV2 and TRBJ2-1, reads EPEVTQTPSHQVTQMGQEVILRCVPISNHLYFYWYRQILGQKVEFLVSFYNNEISEKSEIFDDQFSVERPDGSNFTLKIRSTKLEDSAMYFCASRETYNEQFFGPGTRLTVL.

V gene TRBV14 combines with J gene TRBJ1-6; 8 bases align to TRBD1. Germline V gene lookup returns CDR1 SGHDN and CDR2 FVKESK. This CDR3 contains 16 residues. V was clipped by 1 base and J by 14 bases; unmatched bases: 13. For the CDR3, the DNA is TGTGCCAGCAGCCAAGTAGGGGGACAGGAGGGGATCACCCTCCACTTT. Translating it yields CASSQVGGQEGITLHF.

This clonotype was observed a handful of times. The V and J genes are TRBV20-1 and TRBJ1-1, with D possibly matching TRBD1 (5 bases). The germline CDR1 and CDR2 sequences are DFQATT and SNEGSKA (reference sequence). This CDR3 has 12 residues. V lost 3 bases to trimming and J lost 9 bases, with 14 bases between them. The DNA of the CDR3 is TGCAGTGCTAGCGGACTGGAGGGGAAAGCTTTCTTT. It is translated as CSASGLEGKAFF.